The 10 T cell receptor beta chains below were found in one sample sequenced in a study of T cell responses to AZD1222 COVID-19 vaccine. Sequenced by immunoSEQ multiplex PCR; TCRdb stores in-frame clones only, minus some. The repertoire has about 160,000 clones, about 89% of them found once; the top ten carry approximately 2%. The sequenced sample was peripheral blood, obtained on day 0 of AZD1222 vaccination. These receptor sequences come from an adult in good health.

The rearrangement links TRBV19 to TRBJ1-5, with D unclear. CDR1 and CDR2 from the germline V gene are LNHDA and SQIVND (reference sequence). V was cut by 1 base and J by 4 bases, with 8 bases left in between. This CDR3 is built from 14 residues. The DNA for the CDR3 is TGTGCCAGTAGTATAGTTGCGGGTAATCAGCCCCAGCATTTT. It translates to CASSIVAGNQPQHF.

The chain couples TRBV4-3 to TRBJ2-7; D ambiguous. Trimming stripped 0 bases from V and 5 bases from J, with 17 bases between. The CDR3 extends over 16 amino acids. Per the germline V gene, CDR1 is LGHNA and CDR2 is YSLEER. For the CDR3, the DNA is TGCGCCAGCAGCCAAGATTTAACAACCCTTTTCGACGAGCAGTACTTC. As protein: CASSQDLTTLFDEQYF.

The chain employs TRBV19 and TRBJ1-6; 7 bases match TRBD1. Germline CDR1 and CDR2: LNHDA and SQIVND (reference sequence). This CDR3 comprises 16 residues. After removal of 3 bases from V and 5 bases from J, the junction contained 7 bases not matched to a gene. The CDR3 DNA reads TGTGCCAGTAGTATGCTAGGGGGCGCAAATAATTCACCCCTCCACTTT. It encodes CASSMLGGANNSPLHF.

The CDR3 bases are TGCGCCAGCACCGAACTTGGTGTGAGGGGCACTGAAGCTTTCTTT. Translating gives CASTELGVRGTEAFF. This chain connects TRBV5-1 to TRBJ1-1; D is possibly TRBD1 (5 bases). This CDR3 has 15 residues. V dropped 6 bases and J dropped 4 bases, with 19 bases sitting between them. Germline CDR1 is SGHRS and CDR2 is YFSETQ.

The rearrangement joins TRBV18 to TRBJ1-3; D not resolved. The CDR3 is made up of 17 amino acids. Germline lookup yields CDR1 KGHSH and CDR2 LQKENI. Trimming removed 3 bases from V and 2 bases from J, with 17 bases in between. CDR3 DNA sequence: TGTGCCAGCTCACCCTTGCCTTTTAATGTACCTGGAAACACCATATATTTT. Protein product: CASSPLPFNVPGNTIYF.

The chain links TRBV28 to TRBJ1-5, with D unclear. Trimming removed 1 base at V and 0 bases at J, with 7 bases between. The CDR3 sequence is 15 residues long. Per the germline V gene, CDR1 is MDHEN and CDR2 is SYDVKM. The CDR3 DNA reads as TGTGCCAGCAGTTTATCCCTGAGTAGCAATCAGCCCCAGCATTTT. This translates into CASSLSLSSNQPQHF. Using reference TRBV28 and TRBJ1-5 for the parts outside the CDR3, the full variable domain is DVKVTQSSRYLVKRTGEKVFLECVQDMDHENMFWYRQDPGLGLRLIYFSYDVKMKEKGDIPEGYSVSREKKERFSLILESASTNQTSMYLCASSLSLSSNQPQHFGDGTRLSIL.

The CDR3 loop reads CASSEYDEAFF. CDR3 nucleotides: TGCGCCAGCAGCGAGTACGATGAAGCTTTCTTT. This sequence joins TRBV5-1 and TRBJ1-1, with D uncertain. Germline loops: CDR1 SGHRS, CDR2 YFSETQ. The CDR3 sequence is 11 residues long. The germline V and J ends were trimmed by 4 bases and 7 bases, with 8 bases remaining between them.

This chain connects TRBV10-3 to TRBJ2-7; 10 nucleotides match TRBD2. The CDR3 covers 14 residues. Germline V gives CDR1 ENHRY, CDR2 SYGVKD. J lost 0 bases, V lost 6 bases, and 2 bases had no gene match. CDR3 DNA: TGTGCCATCAGGGCTAGCGGGAGCTCCTACGAGCAGTACTTC. This encodes CAIRASGSSYEQYF.

The chain recombines TRBV15 with TRBJ2-1, with a weak D call TRBD2 (6 bases). The germline V gene encodes CDR1 LNHNV and CDR2 YYDKDF (reference sequence). Trimming stripped 5 bases from V and 9 bases from J, with 14 bases between. There are 13 residues in the CDR3. The CDR3 region is CATSGYTGSEQFF. CDR3 nucleotide sequence: TGTGCCACCAGCGGATACACCGGGAGTGAGCAGTTCTTC. Looking up the rest from reference TRBV15 and TRBJ2-1 gives the full variable domain: DAMVIQNPRYQVTQFGKPVTLSCSQTLNHNVMYWYQQKSSQAPKLLFHYYDKDFNNEADTPDNFQSRRPNTSFCFLDIRSPGLGDTAMYLCATSGYTGSEQFFGPGTRLTVL.

This clone was observed a single time. The chain combines TRBV19 with TRBJ2-7; 8 bases align to TRBD2. Germline CDR1 LNHDA, CDR2 SQIVND (reference sequence). Unmatched junction bases numbered 1, after V lost 4 bases and J lost 5 bases. This CDR3 is built from 12 residues. The CDR3 loop reads CASSTTSDEQYF. The CDR3 DNA reads as TGTGCCAGTAGTACGACTAGCGACGAGCAGTACTTC.